These 21 T cell receptor beta chains were all obtained from the same sample, sequenced in a study of blood T cell repertoires in COVID-19. Generated by immunoSEQ multiplex PCR, the TCRdb table keeps only in-frame clones and is missing some. The sample includes some 39,000 clones, roughly 77% of them seen just once. Sequences were obtained from peripheral blood. All receptors come from a man at least 80 years old with acute or convalescent COVID-19.

In this sample, this clone turned up once. The V and J genes are TRBV4-1 and TRBJ1-3; TRBD1 might be the D (5 bases). V was trimmed by 0 bases and J by 0 bases, leaving 15 bases between them. The CDR3 has 18 amino acids. Germline values: CDR1 MGHRA, CDR2 YSYEKL. This CDR3 is CASSQERQSTSSGNTIYF. The CDR3 nucleotides are TGCGCCAGCAGCCAAGAGAGACAGTCCACAAGCTCTGGAAACACCATATATTTT.

The chain links TRBV28 to TRBJ1-5; TRBD1 aligns across 8 bases. CDR3 size: 17 residues. Germline V CDR1 and CDR2: MDHEN, SYDVKM. Trimming at V came to 1 base and at J to 0 bases, leaving 5 bases not matched to a gene. In DNA form, the CDR3 reads TGTGCCAGCAGTTTATCGGACAGGGCGGTTAGCAATCAGCCCCAGCATTTT. This sequence encodes CASSLSDRAVSNQPQHF.

The chain links TRBV5-4 to TRBJ2-7, with 8 bases identical to TRBD2. This CDR3 has 14 amino acids. CDR1 and CDR2 (germline): SGHNT, YYREEE (reference sequence). The V gene end was trimmed by 1 base and the J gene end by 0 bases; junction bases not matched to a gene: 0. The CDR3: CASSLTSGSYEQYF. The DNA of the CDR3 is TGTGCCAGCAGCTTGACTAGCGGCTCCTACGAGCAGTACTTC.

The rearrangement joins TRBV3-1 (or the pseudogene TRBV3-2) to TRBJ2-2, with 7 nucleotides matching TRBD1. This CDR3 has 14 amino acids. CDR1 and CDR2 from the germline V gene are LGHDT and YNNKEL (reference sequence). V dropped 4 bases and J dropped 7; count of bases not matched to a gene: 6. CDR3 residues: CASSRTGTVGELFF. The DNA of the CDR3 is TGTGCCAGCAGCCGAACCGGGACAGTCGGGGAGCTGTTTTTT.

The genes are TRBV15 and TRBJ1-3; D gene uncertain. The germline V gene has CDR1 LNHNV and CDR2 YYDKDF (reference sequence). V lost 1 base and J 0 bases, leaving 13 bases between the germline ends. This CDR3 has 17 amino acids. The CDR3 bases are TGTGCCACCAGCAGAGTGGCATATTCAGGCTCTGGAAACACCATATATTTT. It translates to CATSRVAYSGSGNTIYF.

V and J are TRBV4-1 and TRBJ1-1, with unresolved D. Germline assignment: CDR1 MGHRA and CDR2 YSYEKL. Deletions cut 0 bases from V and 5 bases from J, with 4 bases between. The CDR3 sequence is 12 residues long. This chain's CDR3 is CASSQDRTEAFF. The CDR3, as DNA: TGCGCCAGCAGCCAAGATCGGACTGAAGCTTTCTTT.

This chain joins TRBV18 and TRBJ1-3, with D hard to call. The CDR3 covers 15 residues. Trimming took 8 bases from V and 0 from J, leaving 14 bases between them. CDR1 KGHSH and CDR2 LQKENI come from the germline V gene. In nucleotides, the CDR3 is TGTGCCAGCGCGGGAGATATACGCTCTGGAAACACCATATATTTT. Protein sequence: CASAGDIRSGNTIYF.

This clone has a handful of counts. CDR3 sequence (DNA): TGTGCCAGCAGCCAAGGGTCCGGCGGGAGGGCTGGCGGGGAGCTGTTTTTT. Encoded protein: CASSQGSGGRAGGELFF. The chain is built from TRBV3-1 (or the pseudogene TRBV3-2) and TRBJ2-2; TRBD2 aligns across 9 bases. V dropped 1 base and J dropped 7; count of bases not matched to a gene: 10. Germline V gene lookup returns CDR1 LGHDT and CDR2 YNNKEL (reference sequence). The CDR3 runs to 17 residues.

The rearrangement uses TRBV20-1 and TRBJ2-1; D possibly corresponds to TRBD1 (5 bases). Germline V lookup: CDR1 DFQATT, CDR2 SNEGSKA (reference sequence). V dropped 3 bases and J dropped 7 bases, with 7 bases sitting between them. CDR3 length equals 11 residues. CDR3 amino acids: CSASQGNEQFF. The DNA of the CDR3 is TGCAGTGCTAGCCAGGGTAATGAGCAGTTCTTC.

The gene calls are TRBV19 and TRBJ1-5; tentatively, D is TRBD1 (5 bases). Germline V CDR1 and CDR2: LNHDA, SQIVND (reference sequence). This CDR3 spans 15 amino acids. Trimming shortened V by 6 bases and J by 0 bases, and 12 bases separated the two germline ends. Written as DNA, the CDR3 is TGTGCCAGTAGCAAGAAGGGGTCTAGCAATCAGCCCCAGCATTTT. This codes for CASSKKGSSNQPQHF.

V is TRBV5-1 and J is TRBJ2-1; 10 bases are a match to TRBD2. Unmatched junction bases numbered 10, after V lost 4 bases and J lost 0 bases. The CDR3 is made up of 18 amino acids. Per the germline V gene, CDR1 is SGHRS and CDR2 is YFSETQ. CDR3: CASSGPGLAENSYNEQFF. The CDR3 DNA sequence: TGCGCCAGCAGCGGGCCTGGACTAGCGGAGAACTCCTACAATGAGCAGTTCTTC.

This clone was counted once. This sequence joins TRBV19 and TRBJ2-3; maybe TRBD2 (6 bases). Between the trimmed V and J ends, which lost 7 bases and 6 bases, there was a span of 17 bases. The germline V gene encodes CDR1 LNHDA and CDR2 SQIVND (reference sequence). This CDR3 comprises 14 residues. In DNA, the CDR3 is TGTGCCAGTAAAAGGAGGGCTAGCGACGATACGCAGTATTTT. Translating it yields CASKRRASDDTQYF.

Only a few counts were recorded for this clone. The chain links TRBV18 to TRBJ1-1, with 9 bases aligning to TRBD1. Losses at the gene ends were 5 bases for V and 5 bases for J; bases not matched to a gene: 15. CDR3 length: 17 amino acids. Germline V gene lookup returns CDR1 KGHSH and CDR2 LQKENI. CDR3 sequence: CASSAKILTGGRTEAFF. CDR3 sequence (DNA): TGTGCCAGCTCAGCCAAAATCCTAACAGGGGGCAGGACTGAAGCTTTCTTT.

This clone was recorded at least ten times. The rearrangement uses TRBV15 and TRBJ1-1; 9 bases fit TRBD1. V lost 0 bases to trimming and J lost 12 bases; unmatched junction nucleotides: 8. The CDR3 has 14 amino acids. The germline V gene encodes CDR1 LNHNV and CDR2 YYDKDF (reference sequence). CDR3 in amino acids: CATSRDRQGVSTFF. The DNA for the CDR3 is TGTGCCACCAGCAGAGATCGACAGGGGGTGTCGACTTTCTTT. Full variable domain (missing parts from reference TRBV15 and TRBJ1-1): DAMVIQNPRYQVTQFGKPVTLSCSQTLNHNVMYWYQQKSSQAPKLLFHYYDKDFNNEADTPDNFQSRRPNTSFCFLDIRSPGLGDTAMYLCATSRDRQGVSTFFGQGTRLTVV.

This clone was detected a few times. The V call is TRBV1, the J call TRBJ2-7; the tabulated D call, TRBD2, remains unverified against the DNA. TRBV1 is a pseudogene locus. The CDR3 loop spans 15 amino acids. This CDR3 reads CTSSQVKRERNEQYF. CDR3 bases: TGCACCAGCAGCCAAGTCAAGCGGGAGCGGAACGAGCAGTACTTC.

This clone was seen just once. The CDR3 nucleotides read TGTGCCAGTAGTCCCTCACAGGGGACTAATGAAAAACTGTTTTTT. This gives the protein CASSPSQGTNEKLFF. This chain links TRBV19 with TRBJ1-4; 7 bases agree with TRBD1. The CDR3 totals 15 residues. The trim removed 5 bases at V and 2 bases at J, leaving 5 bases unmatched. The germline V gene has CDR1 LNHDA and CDR2 SQIVND (reference sequence).

The rearrangement uses TRBV7-2 and TRBJ2-3, with a tentative D call TRBD2 (6 bases). CDR1 SGHTA and CDR2 FQGNSA come from the germline V gene. The V gene lost 2 bases and the J gene lost 0 bases, with 12 bases spanning the gap. The CDR3 totals 16 residues. CDR3 bases: TGTGCCAGCAGCTTACGGCCGGGACTTAGCACAGATACGCAGTATTTT. It yields the protein CASSLRPGLSTDTQYF.

The rearrangement joins TRBV5-1 to TRBJ2-1; D call uncertain. V gave up 4 bases and J gave up 3 bases, with 5 bases separating them. Germline V gene lookup returns CDR1 SGHRS and CDR2 YFSETQ. CDR3 size: 12 residues. This CDR3 is CASSPNYNEQFF. Here the CDR3 DNA reads TGCGCCAGCAGCCCAAACTACAATGAGCAGTTCTTC.

The genes are TRBV20-1 and TRBJ1-1; TRBD1 agrees at 8 bases. CDR1 DFQATT and CDR2 SNEGSKA come from the germline V gene (reference sequence). Trimming removed 6 bases from V and 7 bases from J; junction bases left unmatched: 1. The CDR3 is 10 amino acids. The DNA for the CDR3 is TGCAGTGCACAGGGGGGTGAAGCTTTCTTT. Protein product: CSAQGGEAFF.

This clone was seen a single time. Here the CDR3 reads CASGIAGGSTDTQYF. The CDR3 nucleotides are TGTGCTAGTGGAATAGCGGGAGGGAGCACAGATACGCAGTATTTT. V and J are TRBV12-5 and TRBJ2-3; 11 bases match TRBD2. The CDR3 is 15 amino acids. Germline loops: CDR1 LGHNT, CDR2 FRNRAP. Trimming removed 6 bases from V and 0 bases from J; junction bases left unmatched: 2.

This CDR3 reads CASSERDRYSNQPQHF. The CDR3 nucleotides are TGTGCCAGCAGCGAAAGGGACAGATATAGCAATCAGCCCCAGCATTTT. The J gene is TRBJ1-5, the V gene TRBV7-2; TRBD1 matches 7 bases. This CDR3 is 16 amino acids long. Trimming removed 5 bases from V and 0 bases from J; junction bases left unmatched: 7. CDR1 is SGHTA, CDR2 FQGNSA, per germline.